This T cell receptor beta chain was sequenced during a study of CD8+ T cells in alopecia areata. Study observations and caveats: Normal skin's resident alphabeta T cells are sequenced alongside lesional scalp T cells. Clonality was higher in lesional than normal scalp, especially in alopecia totalis/universalis. Although TCR sharing was seen in mice, sharing across patients was less clear, possibly for HLA-related reasons.

Extraction and reverse transcription of RNA yielded cDNA as the sequencing template. TCRdb's copy holds only in-frame clones and misses some; the assay was immunoSEQ multiplex PCR. Found here are about 150,000 clones, around 55% of them singletons; the top ten hold around 5%. CDR1 and CDR2 (germline): MNHEY, SVGAGI. There are 14 residues in the CDR3. V dropped 6 bases and J dropped 6 bases, with 14 bases sitting between them. Concerning this clone: Its matching antigen is unknown.

This TCR was recovered from a human donor in good health. Sequencing was carried out using CD4+ T cells sorted from blood. V is TRBV6-5 and J is TRBJ2-2, with D hard to call. CDR3 nucleotides: TGTGCCAGCAGAAGTGTTACAGCCTCCGGGGAGCTGTTTTTT. As protein: CASRSVTASGELFF.